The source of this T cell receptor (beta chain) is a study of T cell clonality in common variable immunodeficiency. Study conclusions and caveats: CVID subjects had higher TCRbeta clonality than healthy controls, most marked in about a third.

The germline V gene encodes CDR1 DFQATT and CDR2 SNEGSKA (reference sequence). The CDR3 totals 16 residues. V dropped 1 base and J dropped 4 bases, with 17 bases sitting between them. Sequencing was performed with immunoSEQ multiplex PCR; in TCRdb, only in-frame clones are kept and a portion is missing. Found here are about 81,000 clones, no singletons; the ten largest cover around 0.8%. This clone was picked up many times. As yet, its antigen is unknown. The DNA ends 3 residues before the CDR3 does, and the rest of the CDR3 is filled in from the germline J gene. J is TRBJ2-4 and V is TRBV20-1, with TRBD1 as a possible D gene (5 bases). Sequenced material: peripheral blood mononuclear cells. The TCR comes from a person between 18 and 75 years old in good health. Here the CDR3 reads CSARVGALILKNIQYF. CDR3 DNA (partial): TGCAGTGCTAGAGTTGGGGCCCTCATATTAAAAAACATT.